These 14 T cell receptor beta chains were sequenced from one sample in a study of cytomegalovirus exposure and HLA in healthy donors. PCR primers comprised 60 Vbeta and 13 Jbeta primers. The assay was immunoSEQ multiplex PCR, and TCRdb's table has in-frame clones only and misses some. The listing contains roughly 35,000 clones. Source material: PBMCs. Receptors originate from a woman aged 35 to 49 in good health and CMV-seropositive.

J is TRBJ2-7 and V is TRBV30, with a weak D call TRBD1 (5 bases). V gave up 1 base and J gave up 2 bases, with 12 bases separating them. Per the germline V gene, CDR1 is GTSNPN and CDR2 is SVGIG (reference sequence). CDR3 length: 14 residues. CDR3 residues: CAWSEGVGAYEQYF. The CDR3 coding sequence is TGTGCCTGGAGTGAAGGGGTCGGAGCCTACGAGCAGTACTTC.

The V and J genes are TRBV15 and TRBJ1-3; perhaps TRBD1 as D (6 bases). The CDR3 runs 15 residues. Germline CDR1 is LNHNV and CDR2 is YYDKDF (reference sequence). Trimming cost V 4 bases and J 0 bases, with 10 bases left between them. CDR3 in amino acids: CATSITGFSGNTIYF. The CDR3 DNA sequence: TGTGCCACCAGCATCACAGGGTTCTCTGGAAACACCATATATTTT.

The rearrangement links TRBV2 to TRBJ1-1; 8 nucleotides match TRBD1. Looked up from germline, CDR1 is SNHLY and CDR2 is FYNNEI. V dropped 3 bases and J dropped 11; count of bases not matched to a gene: 11. CDR3 length: 14 residues. The CDR3 spells CASSEGSGGRGAFF. In DNA, the CDR3 is TGTGCCAGCAGTGAGGGGTCAGGGGGCCGCGGCGCTTTCTTT.

The chain recombines TRBV11-2 with TRBJ2-2; the match to TRBD2 covers 8 bases. The CDR3 loop spans 17 amino acids. Germline values: CDR1 SGHAT, CDR2 FQNNGV. J gave up 4 bases and V 2 bases, and 9 bases lay outside the gene matches. The CDR3 spells CASSLSSGRLGTGELFF. In DNA, the CDR3 is TGTGCCAGCAGCTTATCGAGCGGGAGATTGGGCACCGGGGAGCTGTTTTTT.

This chain connects TRBV9 to TRBJ2-1; 13 bases match TRBD2. The J segment lost 7 bases and the V segment lost 4 bases, leaving 8 bases of the junction unmatched. Germline V gene data show CDR1 as SGDLS and CDR2 as YYNGEE. The CDR3 covers 16 residues. CDR3 in amino acids: CASSPQLAGGNNEQFF. CDR3 bases: TGTGCCAGCAGCCCCCAACTAGCGGGAGGGAATAATGAGCAGTTCTTC.

This sequence joins TRBV4-2 and TRBJ2-7; the D gene is possibly TRBD1 (5 bases). The CDR3 is 14 amino acids. The germline gives CDR1 LGHNA, CDR2 YNFKEQ. V lost 1 base and J lost 2, with 9 bases in between. CDR3 loop: CASSQGQGTYEQYF. The DNA for the CDR3 is TGTGCCAGCAGCCAAGGGCAGGGAACCTACGAGCAGTACTTC.

The rearrangement joins TRBV9 to TRBJ1-4, with D maybe TRBD1 (6 bases). CDR1 and CDR2 (germline): SGDLS, YYNGEE. V was cut by 4 bases and J by 5 bases, with 12 bases left in between. This CDR3 comprises 14 residues. The CDR3 spells CASSLSDRNEKLFF. Written as DNA, the CDR3 is TGTGCCAGCAGCCTTAGTGACAGGAATGAAAAACTGTTTTTT.

This chain uses TRBV5-1 with TRBJ1-1, with a possible D match to TRBD1 (6 bases). With 3 bases removed from V and 5 bases from J, the gap between germline ends came to 14 bases. The germline V gene encodes CDR1 SGHRS and CDR2 YFSETQ. The CDR3 extends over 14 amino acids. The DNA of the CDR3 is TGCGCCAGCAGCTCGACAGGCGGGGGGACTGAAGCTTTCTTT. Amino acids: CASSSTGGGTEAFF.

The chain links TRBV4-2 to TRBJ2-7, with TRBD2 identical over 8 bases. V lost 4 bases, J lost 5 bases, and 10 bases stayed unmatched. Looked up from germline, CDR1 is LGHNA and CDR2 is YNFKEQ. The CDR3 runs 15 residues. CDR3 in DNA: TGTGCCAGCAGCCTCCCGGACAGCGGGAGCAACGAGCAGTACTTC. Translation: CASSLPDSGSNEQYF.

The rearrangement joins TRBV7-2 to TRBJ1-2; D not certain. The germline gives CDR1 SGHTA, CDR2 FQGNSA. V lost 2 bases to trimming and J lost 2 bases, with 9 bases between them. This CDR3 comprises 14 residues. CDR3 loop: CASSLRTGNYGYTF. The CDR3 DNA reads TGTGCCAGCAGCTTAAGGACGGGGAACTATGGCTACACCTTC.

This sequence joins TRBV5-5 and TRBJ1-1; D is ambiguous. The CDR3 extends over 14 amino acids. The V end lost 4 bases, the J end lost 2 bases, and 12 bases lay between the germline ends. Looked up from germline, CDR1 is SGHKS and CDR2 is YYEKEE (reference sequence). CDR3 bases: TGTGCCAGCAGCCCCAGTGGAGTAAACACTGAAGCTTTCTTT. This gives the protein CASSPSGVNTEAFF.

The chain joins TRBV11-2 to TRBJ1-1; 7 bases agree with TRBD1. Germline V gives CDR1 SGHAT, CDR2 FQNNGV. This CDR3 comprises 14 residues. The trim removed 6 bases at V and 1 base at J, leaving 5 bases unmatched. The CDR3 DNA reads as TGTGCCAGCAGGAGGGGACAGCGGAACACTGAAGCTTTCTTT. Its protein product is CASRRGQRNTEAFF.

V is TRBV28 and J is TRBJ1-1, with D perhaps TRBD1 (6 bases). The CDR3 sequence is 15 residues long. Germline CDR1 and CDR2: MDHEN and SYDVKM. V lost 2 bases and J lost 2, with 12 bases in between. As DNA, the CDR3 is TGTGCCAGCAGTTTACCCCAACAGGGCAACACTGAAGCTTTCTTT. Its protein product is CASSLPQQGNTEAFF.

The genes are TRBV4-1 and TRBJ1-1; the D gene is possibly TRBD1 (6 bases). V lost 4 bases, J lost 0 bases, and 21 bases lay in between. The CDR3 length is 18 residues. Germline lookup yields CDR1 MGHRA and CDR2 YSYEKL. The CDR3 protein is CASSLSGTPLPMNTEAFF. The CDR3 nucleotides read TGCGCCAGCAGCCTATCTGGGACACCCTTACCTATGAACACTGAAGCTTTCTTT.